The 12 T cell receptor beta chains listed next were all sequenced from one sample in a study of cytomegalovirus exposure and HLA in healthy donors. Both 60 Vbeta primers and 13 Jbeta primers went into the PCR. TCRdb's table, derived via immunoSEQ multiplex PCR, lists solely in-frame clones and lacks some. Of 150,000 to 200,000 clones detected, about 85% appear once; the ten largest clones hold around 6.5%. The sample was PBMCs. The receptor set was obtained from a male donor in good health and CMV-seropositive.

For this clone: Distinct nucleotide sequences in the sample also encode this CDR3. CDR3 coding DNA: TGTGCCACCAGCAGAGATAGGGGGAAAGAGACCCAGTACTTC. Translated: CATSRDRGKETQYF. The chain is built from TRBV15 and TRBJ2-5, with D perhaps TRBD1 (6 bases). CDR1 LNHNV and CDR2 YYDKDF come from the germline V gene (reference sequence). The V end lost 0 bases, the J end lost 3 bases, and 8 bases lay between the germline ends. The CDR3 contains 14 residues.

The chain links TRBV19 to TRBJ2-2; 10 bases align to TRBD2. Germline loops: CDR1 LNHDA, CDR2 SQIVND (reference sequence). Trimming took 6 bases from V and 2 from J; bases not matched to a gene: 21. CDR3 length: 21 residues. CDR3: CASRAQERLAGLNFNTGELFF. In DNA, the CDR3 is TGTGCCAGTAGAGCCCAGGAAAGACTAGCGGGCCTGAACTTTAACACCGGGGAGCTGTTTTTT.

This chain joins TRBV7-6 and TRBJ2-1; 11 bases align to TRBD2. V was pared by 6 bases and J by 6 bases, with 7 bases of the junction left unmatched. Germline loops: CDR1 SGHVS, CDR2 FNYEAQ. CDR3 size: 15 residues. For the CDR3, the DNA is TGTGCCAGCAGTACGACTAGCGGGAACGTCAATGAGCAGTTCTTC. Amino acid sequence: CASSTTSGNVNEQFF.

The chain recombines TRBV29-1 with TRBJ2-1; no definite D call. V lost 3 bases, J lost 5 bases, and 5 bases lay in between. The V gene's germline CDR1 is SQVTM and CDR2 ANQGSEA. This CDR3 is built from 11 residues. The CDR3 spells CSVDSNNEQFF. In DNA, the CDR3 is TGCAGCGTTGATAGCAACAATGAGCAGTTCTTC.

The J gene is TRBJ2-3, the V gene TRBV28; tentatively, D is TRBD1 (5 bases). Germline-derived CDR1 and CDR2 are MDHEN and SYDVKM. The CDR3 loop spans 14 amino acids. V was trimmed by 8 bases and J by 2 bases, leaving 14 bases between them. This CDR3 reads CASEVGRPTDTQYF. The DNA for the CDR3 is TGTGCCAGCGAGGTGGGGCGGCCCACAGATACGCAGTATTTT. Based on the CDR3 plus reference TRBV28 and TRBJ2-3, the full variable domain is DVKVTQSSRYLVKRTGEKVFLECVQDMDHENMFWYRQDPGLGLRLIYFSYDVKMKEKGDIPEGYSVSREKKERFSLILESASTNQTSMYLCASEVGRPTDTQYFGPGTRLTVL.

The chain carries TRBV27 and TRBJ1-4; D is perhaps TRBD1 (5 bases). Deletions cut 4 bases from V and 7 bases from J, with 19 bases between. This CDR3 comprises 16 residues. Germline V CDR1 and CDR2: MNHEY, SMNVEV (reference sequence). CDR3 loop: CASSSPGHPGGEKLFF. The CDR3 DNA reads as TGTGCCAGCAGTTCCCCCGGACATCCGGGGGGTGAAAAACTGTTTTTT.

V and J are TRBV6-5 and TRBJ2-7, with D possibly matching TRBD2 (5 bases). CDR1 is MNHEY and CDR2 is SVGAGI in the germline V gene. CDR3 length: 13 residues. The V end lost 2 bases, the J end lost 7 bases, and 12 bases lay between the germline ends. The CDR3 DNA is TGTGCCAGCAGTTACGGGAGCAATAAGGAGCAGTACTTC. Protein sequence: CASSYGSNKEQYF.

The chain carries TRBV7-9 and TRBJ2-7; D call uncertain. Germline V gene sequence: CDR1 SEHNR, CDR2 FQNEAQ (reference sequence). V lost 5 bases, J lost 0 bases, and 5 bases lay in between. The CDR3 spans 12 residues. This CDR3 reads CASSLSSYEQYF. The CDR3 nucleotides are TGTGCCAGCAGCCTTAGCTCCTACGAGCAGTACTTC.

CDR3 loop: CATSRITSGGAYEQYF. The CDR3 region has the DNA TGTGCCACCAGCAGAATTACTAGCGGGGGTGCCTACGAGCAGTACTTC. This chain links TRBV15 with TRBJ2-7; 11 nucleotides match TRBD2. With 2 bases clipped from V and 2 bases from J, the junction kept 5 bases outside the gene matches. The CDR3 sequence is 16 residues long. Germline CDR1 and CDR2: LNHNV and YYDKDF (reference sequence).

This CDR3 is CASGTPSEQFF. The CDR3 DNA is TGTGCCAGCGGCACCCCCAGTGAGCAGTTCTTC. The J gene is TRBJ2-1, the V gene TRBV7-2; D is unclear. V lost 8 bases, J lost 9 bases, and 11 bases lay in between. Germline CDR1 reads SGHTA; CDR2 reads FQGNSA. The CDR3 sequence is 11 residues long.

The J gene is TRBJ2-5, the V gene TRBV29-1, with D maybe TRBD2 (6 bases). With the DNA end fitting TRBJ2-7 better, the J assignment may be wrong. The CDR3 consists of 13 residues. Germline CDR1 is SQVTM and CDR2 is ANQGSEA. The chain's CDR3 is CSVPGGKSGEQYF. The DNA for the CDR3 is TGCAGCGTTCCCGGGGGTAAATCCGGCGAGCAGTACTTC.

The chain carries TRBV4-2 and TRBJ2-7, with 7 bases aligning to TRBD1. Germline V CDR1 and CDR2: LGHNA, YNFKEQ. After removal of 3 bases from V and 6 bases from J, the junction contained 11 bases not matched to a gene. The CDR3 contains 15 residues. CDR3 sequence (DNA): TGTGCCAGCAGCCAGGCTGACAGGGAATCCGTCGAGCAGTACTTC. Translation: CASSQADRESVEQYF.